This entry lists 14 T cell receptor beta chains sequenced from one sample in a study of T cells after yellow fever vaccination. TCRdb independently ran MiXCR on the 5' RACE reads; one entry per CDR3 protein. The data hold 75,000 to 100,000 distinct CDR3 sequences, with 8% to 10% observed a single time. This specimen consisted of CD8+ T cells not binding an NS4B(214-222) dextramer, sorted from PBMCs, obtained around 14 days after the first yellow fever vaccination. The receptors were sampled from a man in his late teens or twenties who received the YFV17D yellow fever vaccine.

This clonotype turned up a few times. The rearrangement uses TRBV6-2 or TRBV6-3 and TRBJ2-1, with D perhaps TRBD1 (6 bases). Trimming cost V 2 bases and J 2 bases, with 13 bases left between them. Germline CDR1 and CDR2: MNHEY and SVGEGT. The CDR3 totals 16 residues. DNA of the CDR3: TGTGCCAGCAGTTACCCAGGGGATGGGGCCTACAATGAGCAGTTCTTC. It specifies CASSYPGDGAYNEQFF.

V gene TRBV19 combines with J gene TRBJ2-1; no definite D call. CDR1 is LNHDA and CDR2 is SQIVND in the germline V gene (reference sequence). This CDR3 spans 14 amino acids. Between the trimmed V and J ends, which lost 3 bases and 1 base, there was a span of 7 bases. The CDR3 sequence is CASSIESSYNEQFF. CDR3 nucleotide sequence: TGTGCCAGTAGTATCGAAAGTTCCTACAATGAGCAGTTCTTC.

There are a few counts of this clonotype. V is TRBV9 and J is TRBJ1-3, with D unclear. CDR1 and CDR2 from the germline V gene are SGDLS and YYNGEE. Trimming removed 0 bases at V and 5 bases at J, with 12 bases between. The CDR3 covers 15 residues. CDR3 residues: CASSVGAVVRNTIYF. DNA for the CDR3: TGTGCCAGCAGCGTAGGAGCGGTGGTTCGAAACACCATATATTTT.

The chain carries TRBV7-3 and TRBJ1-1, with D possibly being TRBD1 (5 bases). The CDR3 is 14 residues long. Germline CDR1 reads SGHTA; CDR2 reads FQGTGA. V shed 4 bases and J shed 8 bases, with 17 bases lying between them. The CDR3 DNA reads as TGTGCCAGCAGCTCCGTTGGTGGGGGTCCAGAAGCTTTCTTT. Protein sequence: CASSSVGGGPEAFF.

The rearrangement uses TRBV15 and TRBJ2-5, with D possibly matching TRBD1 (5 bases). V shed 3 bases and J shed 5 bases, with 19 bases lying between them. The CDR3 contains 16 residues. Germline CDR1 and CDR2: LNHNV and YYDKDF (reference sequence). The CDR3 DNA reads as TGTGCCACCAGCAGTGGGGCGGTAGGGGAAGGGGAGACCCAGTACTTC. It codes for CATSSGAVGEGETQYF.

V and J are TRBV27 and TRBJ2-5, with D unresolved. V shed 7 bases and J shed 0 bases, with 9 bases lying between them. Germline CDR1 MNHEY, CDR2 SMNVEV (reference sequence). The CDR3 covers 13 residues. CDR3 nucleotide sequence: TGTGCCAGCAAGGAAACGTACCAAGAGACCCAGTACTTC. Protein product: CASKETYQETQYF.

The V call is TRBV4-1, the J call TRBJ2-2; the D gene is possibly TRBD2 (5 bases). The CDR3 runs 14 residues. Germline CDR1 reads MGHRA; CDR2 reads YSYEKL. Deletions cut 4 bases from V and 5 bases from J, with 11 bases between. This chain's CDR3 is CASSRTAGTGELFF. CDR3 bases: TGCGCCAGCAGCCGCACCGCGGGTACCGGGGAGCTGTTTTTT.

J is TRBJ2-2 and V is TRBV7-3; no reliable D call. This CDR3 is built from 16 residues. V shed 2 bases and J shed 2 bases, with 12 bases lying between them. Germline CDR1 SGHTA, CDR2 FQGTGA. The CDR3 bases are TGTGCCAGCAGCTTAGGCCCAGGCGAAAACACCGGGGAGCTGTTTTTT. Translated, it gives CASSLGPGENTGELFF.

The DNA of the CDR3 is TGTGCCAGCAGCTCATTTGCTACAGGGGACACTGAAGCTTTCTTT. Amino acids: CASSSFATGDTEAFF. The chain combines TRBV7-9 with TRBJ1-1, with 7 bases that match TRBD1. The CDR3 runs to 15 residues. The germline gives CDR1 SEHNR, CDR2 FQNEAQ (reference sequence). With 4 bases clipped from V and 3 bases from J, the junction kept 8 bases outside the gene matches. The variable domain in full, with the rest retrieved from reference TRBV7-9 and TRBJ1-1, is DTGVSQNPRHKITKRGQNVTFRCDPISEHNRLYWYRQTLGQGPEFLTYFQNEAQLEKSRLLSDRFSAERPKGSFSTLEIQRTEQGDSAMYLCASSSFATGDTEAFFGQGTRLTVV.

This clonotype was seen a few times. The rearrangement uses TRBV4-3 and TRBJ2-3; D might be TRBD2 (5 bases). Trimming left V 0 bases short and J 0 bases short, with 16 bases between. The length of the CDR3 is 18 residues. Germline V gene sequence: CDR1 LGHNA, CDR2 YSLEER. CDR3 amino acids: CASSQDLARTSSTDTQYF. Here the CDR3 DNA reads TGCGCCAGCAGCCAAGACTTAGCCCGGACTTCGAGCACAGATACGCAGTATTTT.

This clonotype occurred a few times. This chain joins TRBV20-1 and TRBJ2-7; 7 bases match TRBD2. Germline CDR1 reads DFQATT; CDR2 reads SNEGSKA (reference sequence). Trimming took 5 bases from V and 7 from J; bases not matched to a gene: 5. The CDR3 is 11 residues long. DNA for the CDR3: TGCAGTGCTGAGCTCGGGGGGGAGCAGTACTTC. Translated: CSAELGGEQYF.

This clonotype was seen a few times. The rearrangement joins TRBV6-1 to TRBJ2-2, with TRBD1 identical over 7 bases. V lost 6 bases, J lost 3 bases, and 7 bases stayed unmatched. Germline V gene lookup returns CDR1 MNHNS and CDR2 SASEGT. The CDR3 runs 15 residues. CDR3: CASRMTGLDTGELFF. The DNA for the CDR3 is TGTGCCAGCAGAATGACAGGGCTGGACACCGGGGAGCTGTTTTTT.

This clonotype has a handful of counts. The chain links TRBV6-4 to TRBJ1-5; possibly TRBD1 for D (5 bases). V was clipped by 6 bases and J by 7 bases, with 16 bases between them. From germline, CDR1 is MRHNA and CDR2 SNTAGT. The CDR3 is 14 amino acids. The CDR3 is CASRVRGEGQPQHF. In nucleotides, the CDR3 is TGTGCCAGCAGGGTCCGGGGGGAAGGGCAGCCCCAGCATTTT.

A few counts support this clonotype. The chain has TRBV6-2 or TRBV6-3 and TRBJ1-1; 8 nucleotides align to TRBD1. CDR3 length equals 12 residues. V was clipped by 6 bases and J by 6 bases; unmatched bases: 3. The germline V gene has CDR1 MNHEY and CDR2 SVGEGT. As DNA, the CDR3 is TGTGCCAGCAGCTCAGGGGGCCCTGAAGCTTTCTTT. It translates to CASSSGGPEAFF.